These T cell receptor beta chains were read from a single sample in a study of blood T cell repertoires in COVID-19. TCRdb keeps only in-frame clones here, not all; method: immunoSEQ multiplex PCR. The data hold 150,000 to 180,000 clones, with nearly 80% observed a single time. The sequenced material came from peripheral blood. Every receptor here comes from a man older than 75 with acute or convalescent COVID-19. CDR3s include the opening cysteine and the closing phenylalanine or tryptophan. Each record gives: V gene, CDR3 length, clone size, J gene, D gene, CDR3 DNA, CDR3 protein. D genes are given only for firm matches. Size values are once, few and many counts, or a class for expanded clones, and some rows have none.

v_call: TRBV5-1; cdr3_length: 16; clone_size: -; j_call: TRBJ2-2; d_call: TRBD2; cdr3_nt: TGCGCCAGCAGCTTGGCCGAGGAGCGGGGGGCCCGGGAGCTGTTTTTT; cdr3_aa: CASSLAEERGARELFF
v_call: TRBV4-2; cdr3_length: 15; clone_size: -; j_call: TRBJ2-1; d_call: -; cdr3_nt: TGTGCCAGCAGCCAAGACAGGGGTTCCCACAATGAGCAGTTCTTC; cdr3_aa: CASSQDRGSHNEQFF
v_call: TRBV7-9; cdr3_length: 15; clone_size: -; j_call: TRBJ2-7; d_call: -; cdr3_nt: TGTGCCAGCAGCTTAGAAGGGGGAATCAGCTACGAGCAGTACTTC; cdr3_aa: CASSLEGGISYEQYF
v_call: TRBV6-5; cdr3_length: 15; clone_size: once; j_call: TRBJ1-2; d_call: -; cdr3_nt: TGTGCCAGCAGCCCCCCGGGTAAGGAGGGCTATGGCTACACCTTC; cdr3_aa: CASSPPGKEGYGYTF
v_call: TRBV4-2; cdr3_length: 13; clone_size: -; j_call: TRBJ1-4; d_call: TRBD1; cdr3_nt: TGTGCCAGCAGCCTGGACAGGGGAGAAAAACTGTTTTTT; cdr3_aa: CASSLDRGEKLFF
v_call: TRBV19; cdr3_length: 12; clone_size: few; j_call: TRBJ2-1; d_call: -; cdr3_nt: TGTGCCAGTAGTAGGACAGCCAATGAGCAGTTCTTC; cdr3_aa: CASSRTANEQFF
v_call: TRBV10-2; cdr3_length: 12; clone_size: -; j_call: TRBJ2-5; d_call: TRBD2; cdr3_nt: TGCGCCACCCGGACTAGCAGGGAGACCCAGTACTTC; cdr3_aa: CATRTSRETQYF
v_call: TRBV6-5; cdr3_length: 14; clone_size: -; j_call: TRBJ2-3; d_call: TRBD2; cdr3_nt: TGTGCCAGCACCCCGGGGACTAGACCAGATACGCAGTATTTT; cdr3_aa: CASTPGTRPDTQYF
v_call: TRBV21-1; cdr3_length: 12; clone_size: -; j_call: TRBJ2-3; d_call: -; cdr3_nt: TGTGCCAGCAGGGAGAGCACAGATACGCAGTATTTT; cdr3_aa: CASRESTDTQYF
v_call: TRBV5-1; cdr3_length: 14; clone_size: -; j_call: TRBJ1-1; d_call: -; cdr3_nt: TGCGCCAGCAGCTTGGGGGGCATGAACACTGAAGCTTTCTTT; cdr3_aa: CASSLGGMNTEAFF
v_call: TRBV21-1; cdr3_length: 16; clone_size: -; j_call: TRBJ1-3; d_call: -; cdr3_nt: TGTGCCAGCAGCTATATCGGACAGGGCTCTGGAAACACCATATATTTT; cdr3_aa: CASSYIGQGSGNTIYF
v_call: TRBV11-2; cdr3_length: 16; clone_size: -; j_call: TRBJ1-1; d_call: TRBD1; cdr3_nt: TGTGCCAGCAGCTTAATTAGGGGACAGGGTAACACTGAAGCTTTCTTT; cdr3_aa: CASSLIRGQGNTEAFF
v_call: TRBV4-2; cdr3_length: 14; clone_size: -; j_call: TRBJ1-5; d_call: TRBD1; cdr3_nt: TGTGCCAGCAACGAAGGACAGGGGAATCAGCCCCAGCATTTT; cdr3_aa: CASNEGQGNQPQHF
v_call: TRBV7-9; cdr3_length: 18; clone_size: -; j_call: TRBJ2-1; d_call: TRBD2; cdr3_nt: TGTGCCAGCAGCCCCGCTGGAGGCCGCGGGGGGGCATCCAATGAGCAGTTCTTC; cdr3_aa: CASSPAGGRGGASNEQFF
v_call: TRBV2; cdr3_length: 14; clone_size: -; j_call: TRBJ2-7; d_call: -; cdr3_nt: TGTGCCAGCAGTGAAAGGGGGGGCACCTACGAGCAGTACTTC; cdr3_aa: CASSERGGTYEQYF
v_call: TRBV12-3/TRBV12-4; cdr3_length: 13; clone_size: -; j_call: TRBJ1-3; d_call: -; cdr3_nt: TGTGCCAGCAAGGAGCACTCTGGAAACACCATATATTTT; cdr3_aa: CASKEHSGNTIYF
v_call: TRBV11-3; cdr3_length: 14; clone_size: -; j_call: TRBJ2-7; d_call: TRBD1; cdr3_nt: TGTGCCAGCAGCCGAGGCACAGGGGGAAACGAGCAGTACTTC; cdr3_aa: CASSRGTGGNEQYF
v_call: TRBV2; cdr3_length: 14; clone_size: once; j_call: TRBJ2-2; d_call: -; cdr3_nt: TGTGCCAGCAGGGATTCCTCTACTATCGGGGAGCTGTTTTTT; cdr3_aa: CASRDSSTIGELFF
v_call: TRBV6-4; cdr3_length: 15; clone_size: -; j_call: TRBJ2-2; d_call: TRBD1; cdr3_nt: TGTGCCAGCAGTCGATATTCGACAGGGACCGGGGAGCTGTTTTTT; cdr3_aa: CASSRYSTGTGELFF
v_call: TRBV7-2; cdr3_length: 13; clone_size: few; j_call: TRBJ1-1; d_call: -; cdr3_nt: TGTGCCAGCAGCGAGCAAGAGAGGGCTGAAGCTTTCTTT; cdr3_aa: CASSEQERAEAFF
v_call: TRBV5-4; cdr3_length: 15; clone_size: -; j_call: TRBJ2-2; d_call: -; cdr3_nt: TGTGCCAGCAGCCAAGCGGGCGCGAACACCGGGGAGCTGTTTTTT; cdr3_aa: CASSQAGANTGELFF
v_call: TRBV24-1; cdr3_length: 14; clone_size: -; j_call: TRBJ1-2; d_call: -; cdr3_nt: TGTGCCACCAGTGATTCCCCCTCTAACTATGGCTACACCTTC; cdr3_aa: CATSDSPSNYGYTF
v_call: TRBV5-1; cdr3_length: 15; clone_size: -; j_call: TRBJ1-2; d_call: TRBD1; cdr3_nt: TGCGCCAGCAGCTTGGAGGGACAGGCCCGCTCTGGCTACACCTTC; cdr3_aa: CASSLEGQARSGYTF
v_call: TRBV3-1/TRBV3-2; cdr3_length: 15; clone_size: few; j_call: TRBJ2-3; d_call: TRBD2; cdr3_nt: TGTGCCAGCAGCCATGGAGCGGGGGGAAGAGATACGCAGTATTTT; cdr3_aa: CASSHGAGGRDTQYF
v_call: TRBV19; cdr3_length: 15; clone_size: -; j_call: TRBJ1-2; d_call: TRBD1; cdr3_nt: TGTGCCAGTAGCCCCGGATTGGACAGGGGTAATGGCTACACCTTC; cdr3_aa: CASSPGLDRGNGYTF
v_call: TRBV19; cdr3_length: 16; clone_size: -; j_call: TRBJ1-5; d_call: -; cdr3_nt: TGTGCCAGTAGTATGATTCCAGGGGAAAGAGGTCAGCCCCAGCATTTT; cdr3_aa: CASSMIPGERGQPQHF
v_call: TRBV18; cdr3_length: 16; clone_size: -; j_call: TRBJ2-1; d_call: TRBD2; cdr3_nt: TGTGCCAGCTCAGGGACTAGCTCGGGGTCCTACAATGAGCAGTTCTTC; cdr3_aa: CASSGTSSGSYNEQFF
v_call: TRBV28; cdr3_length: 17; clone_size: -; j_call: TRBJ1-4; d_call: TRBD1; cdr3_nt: TGTGCCAGCAGGCACCTATTTGGGACAGGGGGCGCGGAAAAACTGTTTTTT; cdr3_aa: CASRHLFGTGGAEKLFF
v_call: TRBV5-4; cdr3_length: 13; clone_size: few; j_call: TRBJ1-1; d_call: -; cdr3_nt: TGTGCCAGCAGCCAGACCGGGGGTACTGAAGCTTTCTTT; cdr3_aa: CASSQTGGTEAFF
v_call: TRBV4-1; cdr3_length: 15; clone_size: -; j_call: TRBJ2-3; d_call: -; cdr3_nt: TGCGCCAGCAGCCAACGCGCAGGGTGGGCAGATACGCAGTATTTT; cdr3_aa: CASSQRAGWADTQYF
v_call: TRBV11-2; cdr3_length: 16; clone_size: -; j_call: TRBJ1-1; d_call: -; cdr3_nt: TGTGCCAGCAGCTTGGGAGGGGTTGGGATAGGGTCTGAAGCTTTCTTT; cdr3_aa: CASSLGGVGIGSEAFF
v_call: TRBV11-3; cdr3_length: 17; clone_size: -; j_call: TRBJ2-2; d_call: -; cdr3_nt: TGTGCCAGCAGCTCCCCGGTTAGGGGCGCGAACACCGGGGAGCTGTTTTTT; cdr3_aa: CASSSPVRGANTGELFF
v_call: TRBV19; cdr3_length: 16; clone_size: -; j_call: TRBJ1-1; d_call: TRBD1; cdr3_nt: TGTGCCAGTAGTACCATTAGGACAGGGAGGGACACTGAAGCTTTCTTT; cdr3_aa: CASSTIRTGRDTEAFF
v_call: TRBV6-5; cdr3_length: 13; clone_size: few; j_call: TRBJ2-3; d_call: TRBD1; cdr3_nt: TGTGCCAGCAGTAGACAGGGGACAGATACGCAGTATTTT; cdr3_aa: CASSRQGTDTQYF
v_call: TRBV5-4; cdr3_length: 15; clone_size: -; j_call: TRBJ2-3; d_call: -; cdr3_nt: TGTGCCAGCAGTCCCCAGGAGGGGCTCACAGATACGCAGTATTTT; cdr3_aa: CASSPQEGLTDTQYF